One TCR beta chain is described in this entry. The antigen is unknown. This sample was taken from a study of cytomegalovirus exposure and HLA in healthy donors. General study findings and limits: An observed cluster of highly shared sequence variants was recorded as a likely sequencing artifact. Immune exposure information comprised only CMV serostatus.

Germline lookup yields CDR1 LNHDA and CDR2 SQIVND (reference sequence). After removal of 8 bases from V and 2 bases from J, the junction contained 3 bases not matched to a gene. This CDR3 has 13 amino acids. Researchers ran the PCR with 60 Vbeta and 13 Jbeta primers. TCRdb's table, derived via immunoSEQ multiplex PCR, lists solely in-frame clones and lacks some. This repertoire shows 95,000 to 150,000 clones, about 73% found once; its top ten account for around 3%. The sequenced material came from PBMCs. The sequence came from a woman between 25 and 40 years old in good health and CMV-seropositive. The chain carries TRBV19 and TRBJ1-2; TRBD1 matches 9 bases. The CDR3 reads CASLDRGNYGYTF. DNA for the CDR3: TGTGCCAGTTTGGACAGGGGAAACTATGGCTACACCTTC.